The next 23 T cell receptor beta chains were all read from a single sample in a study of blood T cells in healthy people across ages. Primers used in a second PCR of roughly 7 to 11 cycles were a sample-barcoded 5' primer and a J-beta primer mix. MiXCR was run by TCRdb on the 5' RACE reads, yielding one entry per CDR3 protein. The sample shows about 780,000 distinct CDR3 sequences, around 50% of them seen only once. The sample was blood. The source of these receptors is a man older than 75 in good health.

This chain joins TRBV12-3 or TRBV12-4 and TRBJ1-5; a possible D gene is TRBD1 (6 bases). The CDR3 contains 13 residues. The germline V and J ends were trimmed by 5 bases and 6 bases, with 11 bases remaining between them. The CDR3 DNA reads TGTGCCAGCAGTGGGGGGCTCAGTCAGCCCCAGCATTTT. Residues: CASSGGLSQPQHF.

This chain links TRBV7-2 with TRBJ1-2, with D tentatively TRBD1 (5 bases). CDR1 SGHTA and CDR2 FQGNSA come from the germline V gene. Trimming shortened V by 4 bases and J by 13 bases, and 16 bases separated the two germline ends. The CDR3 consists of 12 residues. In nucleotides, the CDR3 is TGTGCCAGCAGCTCTGGGACGCCGGCCTTCACCTTC. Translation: CASSSGTPAFTF.

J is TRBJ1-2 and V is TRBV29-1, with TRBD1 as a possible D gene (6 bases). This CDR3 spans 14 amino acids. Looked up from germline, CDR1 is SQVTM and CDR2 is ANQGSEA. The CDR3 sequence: CGGIEGGGFNGYTF. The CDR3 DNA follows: TGCGGAGGGATTGAAGGAGGGGGATTTAATGGCTACACCTTC.

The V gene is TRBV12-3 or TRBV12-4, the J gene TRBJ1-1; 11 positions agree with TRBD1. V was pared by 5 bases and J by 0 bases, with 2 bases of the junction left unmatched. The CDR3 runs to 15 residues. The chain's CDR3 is CASSRTGGVNTEAFF. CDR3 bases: TGTGCCAGCAGTAGGACAGGGGGCGTGAACACTGAAGCTTTCTTT.

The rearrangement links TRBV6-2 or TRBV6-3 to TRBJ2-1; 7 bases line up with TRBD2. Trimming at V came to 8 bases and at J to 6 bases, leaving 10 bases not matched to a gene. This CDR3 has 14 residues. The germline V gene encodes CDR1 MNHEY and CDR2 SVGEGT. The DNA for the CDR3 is TGTGCCAGCCGACCTGCCGGCGGGAGCAATGAGCAGTTCTTC. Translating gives CASRPAGGSNEQFF.

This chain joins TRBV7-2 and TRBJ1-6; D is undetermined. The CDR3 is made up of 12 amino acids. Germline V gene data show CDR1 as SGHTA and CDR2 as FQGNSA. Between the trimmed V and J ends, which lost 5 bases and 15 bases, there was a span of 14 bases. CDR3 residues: CASSTESLLLHF. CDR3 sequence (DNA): TGTGCCAGCAGCACCGAGTCGCTACTCCTCCACTTT.

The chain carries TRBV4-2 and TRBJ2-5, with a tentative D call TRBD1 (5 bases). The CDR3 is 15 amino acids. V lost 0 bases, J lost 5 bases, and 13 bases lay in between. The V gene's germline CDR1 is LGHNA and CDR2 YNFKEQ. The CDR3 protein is CASSQDARGRETQYF. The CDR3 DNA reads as TGTGCCAGCAGCCAAGATGCTAGGGGCAGGGAGACCCAGTACTTC.

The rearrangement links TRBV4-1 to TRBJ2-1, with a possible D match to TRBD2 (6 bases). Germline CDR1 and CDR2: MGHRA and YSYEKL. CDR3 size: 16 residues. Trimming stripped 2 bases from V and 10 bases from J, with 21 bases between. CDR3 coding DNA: TGCGCCAGCAGCCAATTGGACGTACTAGCCTATGGGGAGCAGTTCTTC. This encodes CASSQLDVLAYGEQFF.

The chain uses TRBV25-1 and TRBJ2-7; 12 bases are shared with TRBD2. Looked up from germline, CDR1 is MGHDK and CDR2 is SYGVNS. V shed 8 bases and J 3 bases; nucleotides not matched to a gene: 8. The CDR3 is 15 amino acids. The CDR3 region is CASGQPGLAGYEQYF. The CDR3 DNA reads TGTGCCAGCGGACAACCGGGACTAGCGGGCTACGAGCAGTACTTC.

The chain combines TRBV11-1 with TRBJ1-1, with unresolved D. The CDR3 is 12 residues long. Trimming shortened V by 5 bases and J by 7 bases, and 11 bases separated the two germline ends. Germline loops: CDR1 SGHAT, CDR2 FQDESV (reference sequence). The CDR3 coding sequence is TGTGCCAGCAGCGCAAAAGTGGGTGAAGCTTTCTTT. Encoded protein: CASSAKVGEAFF.

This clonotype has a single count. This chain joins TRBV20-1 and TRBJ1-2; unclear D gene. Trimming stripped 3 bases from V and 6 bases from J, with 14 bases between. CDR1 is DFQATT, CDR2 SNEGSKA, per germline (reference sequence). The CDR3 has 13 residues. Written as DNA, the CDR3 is TGCAGTGCTAGGCCGAGAGGATCCCATGGCTACACCTTC. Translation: CSARPRGSHGYTF.

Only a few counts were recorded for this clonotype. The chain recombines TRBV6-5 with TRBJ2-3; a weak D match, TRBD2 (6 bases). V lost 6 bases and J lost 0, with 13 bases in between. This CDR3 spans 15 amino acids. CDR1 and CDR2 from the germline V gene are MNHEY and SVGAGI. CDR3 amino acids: CASRSLATSTDTQYF. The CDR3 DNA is TGTGCCAGCAGATCCCTAGCGACAAGCACAGATACGCAGTATTTT.

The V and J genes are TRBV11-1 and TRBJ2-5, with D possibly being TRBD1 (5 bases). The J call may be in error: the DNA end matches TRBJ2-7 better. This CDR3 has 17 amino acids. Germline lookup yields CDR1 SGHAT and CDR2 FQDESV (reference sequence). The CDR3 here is CASSLSTPQGWNYEQYF. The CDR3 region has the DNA TGTGCCAGCAGCTTATCGACCCCCCAGGGATGGAACTACGAGCAGTACTTC.

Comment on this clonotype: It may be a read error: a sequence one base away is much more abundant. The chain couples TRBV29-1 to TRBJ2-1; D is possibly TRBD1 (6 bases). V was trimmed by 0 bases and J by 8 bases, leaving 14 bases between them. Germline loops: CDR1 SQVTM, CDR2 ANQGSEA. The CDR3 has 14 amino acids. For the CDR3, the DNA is TGCAGCGTTGAAGAAGGTAGGGGGATCGATGAGCAGTTCTTC. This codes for CSVEEGRGIDEQFF.

CDR3 bases: TGCAGTGCTAGCGACAGGTTAGGGAATGAGCAGTTCTTC. This sequence encodes CSASDRLGNEQFF. This sequence joins TRBV20-1 and TRBJ2-1; TRBD1 might be the D (6 bases). Germline-derived CDR1 and CDR2 are DFQATT and SNEGSKA (reference sequence). This CDR3 is 13 amino acids long. Between the trimmed V and J ends, which lost 3 bases and 7 bases, there was a span of 13 bases.

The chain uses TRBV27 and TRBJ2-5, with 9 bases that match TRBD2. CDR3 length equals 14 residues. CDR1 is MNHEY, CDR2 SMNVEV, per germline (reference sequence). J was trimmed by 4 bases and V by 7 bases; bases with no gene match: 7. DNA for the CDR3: TGTGCCAGCAAAAATAGCGGGAGCGGAGAGACCCAGTACTTC. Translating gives CASKNSGSGETQYF.

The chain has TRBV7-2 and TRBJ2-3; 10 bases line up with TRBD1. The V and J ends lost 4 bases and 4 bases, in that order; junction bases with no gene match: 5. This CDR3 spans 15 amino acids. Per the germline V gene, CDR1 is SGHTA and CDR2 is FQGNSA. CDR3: CASSSDRGRADTQYF. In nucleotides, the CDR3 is TGTGCCAGCAGCTCCGACAGGGGGCGAGCAGATACGCAGTATTTT. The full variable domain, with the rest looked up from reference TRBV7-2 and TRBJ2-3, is GAGVSQSPSNKVTEKGKDVELRCDPISGHTALYWYRQSLGQGLEFLIYFQGNSAPDKSGLPSDRFSAERTGGSVSTLTIQRTQQEDSAVYLCASSSDRGRADTQYFGPGTRLTVL.

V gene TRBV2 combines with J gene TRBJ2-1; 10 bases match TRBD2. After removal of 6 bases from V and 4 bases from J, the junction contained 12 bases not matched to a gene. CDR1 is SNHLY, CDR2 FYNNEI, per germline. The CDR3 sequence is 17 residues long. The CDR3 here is CASRGVASGGLYNEQFF. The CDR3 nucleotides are TGTGCCAGCAGGGGAGTGGCTAGCGGGGGCCTATACAATGAGCAGTTCTTC.

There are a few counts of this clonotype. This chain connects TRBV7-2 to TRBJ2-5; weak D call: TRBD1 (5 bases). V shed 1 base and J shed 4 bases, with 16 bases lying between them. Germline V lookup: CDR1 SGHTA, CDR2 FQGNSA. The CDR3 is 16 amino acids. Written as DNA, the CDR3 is TGTGCCAGCAGCTTAGTTGTATCAGGGATAGGAGAGACCCAGTACTTC. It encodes CASSLVVSGIGETQYF.

DNA for the CDR3: TGTGCCACCAGTGATGGAATAGCGGACGAATCAGATACGCAGTATTTT. Its protein is CATSDGIADESDTQYF. The chain is built from TRBV24-1 and TRBJ2-3; D may be TRBD2 (6 bases). Germline CDR1 reads KGHDR; CDR2 reads SFDVKD. The CDR3 is made up of 16 amino acids. Deletions cut 3 bases from V and 4 bases from J, with 16 bases between.

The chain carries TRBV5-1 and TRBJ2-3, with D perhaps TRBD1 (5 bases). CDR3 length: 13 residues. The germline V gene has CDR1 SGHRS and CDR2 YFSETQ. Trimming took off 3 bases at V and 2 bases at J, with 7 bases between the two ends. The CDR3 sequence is CASSSDITDTQYF. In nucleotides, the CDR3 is TGCGCCAGCAGCTCGGACATCACAGATACGCAGTATTTT.

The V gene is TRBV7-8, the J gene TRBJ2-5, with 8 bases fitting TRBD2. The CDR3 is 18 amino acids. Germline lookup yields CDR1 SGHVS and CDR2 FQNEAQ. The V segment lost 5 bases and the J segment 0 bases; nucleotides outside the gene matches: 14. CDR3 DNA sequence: TGTGCCAGCAGCCCCCGGGAAGTTGTTAGCGGGAACCAAGAGACCCAGTACTTC. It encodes CASSPREVVSGNQETQYF.

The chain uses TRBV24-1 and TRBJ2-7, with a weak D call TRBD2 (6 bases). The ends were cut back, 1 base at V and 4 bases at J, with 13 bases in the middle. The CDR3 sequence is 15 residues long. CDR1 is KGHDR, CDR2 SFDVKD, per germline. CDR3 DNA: TGTGCCACCAGTGATTTAACCGGAGGGGTTTACGAGCAGTACTTC. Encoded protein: CATSDLTGGVYEQYF.